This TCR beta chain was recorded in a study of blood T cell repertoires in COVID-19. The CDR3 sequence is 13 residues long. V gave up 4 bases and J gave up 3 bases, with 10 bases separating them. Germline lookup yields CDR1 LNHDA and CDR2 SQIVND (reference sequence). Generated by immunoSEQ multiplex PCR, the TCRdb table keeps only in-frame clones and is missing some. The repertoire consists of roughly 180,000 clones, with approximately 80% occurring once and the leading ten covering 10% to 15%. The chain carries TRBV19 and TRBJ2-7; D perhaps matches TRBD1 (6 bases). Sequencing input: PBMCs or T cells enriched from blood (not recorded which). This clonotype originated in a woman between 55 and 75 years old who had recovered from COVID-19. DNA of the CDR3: TGTGCCAGTAGTACAGGGGTAGACTACGAGCAGTACTTC. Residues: CASSTGVDYEQYF.